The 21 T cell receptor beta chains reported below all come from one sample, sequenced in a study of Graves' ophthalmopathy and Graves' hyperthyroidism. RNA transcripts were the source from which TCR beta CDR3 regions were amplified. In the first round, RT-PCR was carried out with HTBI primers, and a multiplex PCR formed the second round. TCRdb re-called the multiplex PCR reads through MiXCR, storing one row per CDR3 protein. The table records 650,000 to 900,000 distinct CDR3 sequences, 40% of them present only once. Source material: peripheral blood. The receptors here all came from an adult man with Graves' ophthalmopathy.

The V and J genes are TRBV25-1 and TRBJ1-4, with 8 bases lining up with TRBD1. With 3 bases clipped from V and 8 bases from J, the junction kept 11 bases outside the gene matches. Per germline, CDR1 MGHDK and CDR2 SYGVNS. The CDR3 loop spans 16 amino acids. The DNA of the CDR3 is TGTGCCAGCAGTGACCTTACAGGGGGACGACTCGAAAAACTGTTTTTT. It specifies CASSDLTGGRLEKLFF.

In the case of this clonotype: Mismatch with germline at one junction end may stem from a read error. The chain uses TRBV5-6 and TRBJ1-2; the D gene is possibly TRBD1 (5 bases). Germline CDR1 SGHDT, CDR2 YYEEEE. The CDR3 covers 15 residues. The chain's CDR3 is CANSLGAGENYGYTF. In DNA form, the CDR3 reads TGTGCCAACAGCTTAGGGGCAGGCGAGAACTATGGCTACACCTTC.

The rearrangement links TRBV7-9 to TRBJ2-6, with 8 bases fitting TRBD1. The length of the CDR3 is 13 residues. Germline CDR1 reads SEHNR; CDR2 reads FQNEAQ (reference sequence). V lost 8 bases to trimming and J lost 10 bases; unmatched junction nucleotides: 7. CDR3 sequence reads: CASRRGQANVLTF. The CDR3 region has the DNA TGTGCCAGCCGGAGGGGACAGGCGAACGTCCTGACTTTC.

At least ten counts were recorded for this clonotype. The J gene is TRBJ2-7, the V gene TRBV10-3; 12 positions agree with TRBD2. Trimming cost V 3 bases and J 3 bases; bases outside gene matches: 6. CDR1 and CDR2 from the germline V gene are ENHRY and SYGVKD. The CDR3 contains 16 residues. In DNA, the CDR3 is TGTGCCATCAGTGATACCGGACTAGCGGGGAACTACGAGCAGTACTTC. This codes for CAISDTGLAGNYEQYF.

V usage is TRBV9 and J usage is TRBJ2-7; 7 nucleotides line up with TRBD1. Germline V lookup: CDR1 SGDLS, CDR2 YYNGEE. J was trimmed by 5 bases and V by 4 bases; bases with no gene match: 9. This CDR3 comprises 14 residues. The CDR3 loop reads CASSPTGVGNEQYV. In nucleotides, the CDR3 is TGTGCCAGCAGCCCCACAGGGGTGGGCAACGAGCAGTACGTC.

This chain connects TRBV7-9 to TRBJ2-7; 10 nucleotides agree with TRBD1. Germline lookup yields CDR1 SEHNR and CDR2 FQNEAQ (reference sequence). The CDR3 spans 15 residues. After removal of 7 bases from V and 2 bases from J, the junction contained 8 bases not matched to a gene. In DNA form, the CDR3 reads TGTGCCAGCACCCGAACCGGACAGGGGGCCTACGAGCAGTACTTC. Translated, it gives CASTRTGQGAYEQYF.

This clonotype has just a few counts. DNA of the CDR3: TGTGCCAGCAGTTTGGACAGCGGGCTTAATTCACCCCTCCACTTT. This encodes CASSLDSGLNSPLHF. The gene calls are TRBV14 and TRBJ1-6, with D perhaps TRBD1 (6 bases). Between the trimmed V and J ends, which lost 6 bases and 6 bases, there was a span of 15 bases. Germline loops: CDR1 SGHDN, CDR2 FVKESK. The CDR3 length is 15 residues.

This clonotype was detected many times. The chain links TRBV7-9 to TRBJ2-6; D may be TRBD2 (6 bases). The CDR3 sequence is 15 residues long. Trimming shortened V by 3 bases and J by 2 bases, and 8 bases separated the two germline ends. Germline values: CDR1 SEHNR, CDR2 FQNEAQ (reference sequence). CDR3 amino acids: CASSFPGAGANVLTF. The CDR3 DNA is TGTGCCAGCAGCTTTCCGGGAGCTGGGGCCAACGTCCTGACTTTC.

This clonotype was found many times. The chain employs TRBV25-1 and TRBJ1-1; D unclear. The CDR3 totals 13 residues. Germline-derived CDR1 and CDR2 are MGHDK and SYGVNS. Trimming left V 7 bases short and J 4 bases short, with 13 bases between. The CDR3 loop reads CASIGTDRTEAFF. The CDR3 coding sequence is TGTGCCAGCATCGGAACAGATCGCACTGAAGCTTTCTTT. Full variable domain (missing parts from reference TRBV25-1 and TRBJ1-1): EADIYQTPRYLVIGTGKKITLECSQTMGHDKMYWYQQDPGMELHLIHYSYGVNSTEKGDLSSESTVSRIRTEHFPLTLESARPSHTSQYLCASIGTDRTEAFFGQGTRLTVV.

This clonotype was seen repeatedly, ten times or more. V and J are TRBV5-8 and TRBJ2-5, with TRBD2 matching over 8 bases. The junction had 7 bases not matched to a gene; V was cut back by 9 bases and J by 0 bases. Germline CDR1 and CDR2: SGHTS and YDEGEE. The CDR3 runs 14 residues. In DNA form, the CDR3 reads TGTGCCACGCAGCGGGAGAGAAACCAAGAGACCCAGTACTTC. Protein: CATQRERNQETQYF.

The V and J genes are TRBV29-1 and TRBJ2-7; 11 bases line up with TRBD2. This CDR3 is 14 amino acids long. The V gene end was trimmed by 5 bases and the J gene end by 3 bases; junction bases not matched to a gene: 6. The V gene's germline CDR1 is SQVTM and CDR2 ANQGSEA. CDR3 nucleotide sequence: TGCAGCGTTAGACCCGGGACTAGCGGCTACGAGCAGTACTTC. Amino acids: CSVRPGTSGYEQYF.

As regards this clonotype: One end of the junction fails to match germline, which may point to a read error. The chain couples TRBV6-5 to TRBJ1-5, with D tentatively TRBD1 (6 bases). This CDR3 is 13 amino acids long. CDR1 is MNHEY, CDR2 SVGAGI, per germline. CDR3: CASSYPAAGEATF. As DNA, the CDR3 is TGTGCCAGCAGTTACCCTGCGGCAGGGGAGGCAACATTT.

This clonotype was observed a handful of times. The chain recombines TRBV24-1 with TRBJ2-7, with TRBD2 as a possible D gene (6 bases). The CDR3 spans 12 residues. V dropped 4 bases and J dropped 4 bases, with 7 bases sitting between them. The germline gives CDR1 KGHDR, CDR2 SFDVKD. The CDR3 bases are TGTGCCACCAGTGACGGGGGTTACGAGCAGTACTTC. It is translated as CATSDGGYEQYF.

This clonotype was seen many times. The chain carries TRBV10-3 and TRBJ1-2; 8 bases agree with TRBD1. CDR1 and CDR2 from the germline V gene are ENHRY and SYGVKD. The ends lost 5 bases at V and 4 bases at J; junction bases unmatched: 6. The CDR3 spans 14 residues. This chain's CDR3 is CAISYGQGGYGYTF. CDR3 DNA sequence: TGTGCCATCAGTTATGGACAGGGAGGCTATGGCTACACCTTC.

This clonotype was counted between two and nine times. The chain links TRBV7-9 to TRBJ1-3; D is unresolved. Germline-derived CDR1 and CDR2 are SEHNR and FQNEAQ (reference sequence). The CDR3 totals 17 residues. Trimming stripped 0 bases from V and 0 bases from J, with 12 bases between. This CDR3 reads CASSLAIRTFSGNTIYF. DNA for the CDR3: TGTGCCAGCAGCTTAGCGATTCGGACCTTCTCTGGAAACACCATATATTTT.

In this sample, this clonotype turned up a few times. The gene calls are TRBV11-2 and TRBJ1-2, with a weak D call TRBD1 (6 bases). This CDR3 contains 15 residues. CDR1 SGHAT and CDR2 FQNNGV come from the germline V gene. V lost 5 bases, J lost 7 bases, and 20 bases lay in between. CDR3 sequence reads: CASSGGRDKYSGYTF. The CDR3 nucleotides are TGTGCCAGCAGCGGTGGCCGGGACAAGTACTCTGGCTACACCTTC.

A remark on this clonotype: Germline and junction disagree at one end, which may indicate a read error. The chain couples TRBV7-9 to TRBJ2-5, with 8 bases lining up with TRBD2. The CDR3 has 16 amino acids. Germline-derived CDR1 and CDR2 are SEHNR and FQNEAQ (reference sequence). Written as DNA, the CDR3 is TGTGCCGGCAGCTTGATCATAAGCGGGAGCAAAGAGACCCAGTACTTC. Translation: CAGSLIISGSKETQYF.

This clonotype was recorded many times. The CDR3 nucleotides are TGTGCCAGCAGCTTGACCGGGTCTAGCACCTACGAGCAGTACTTC. It is translated as CASSLTGSSTYEQYF. This rearrangement joins TRBV7-2 to TRBJ2-7, with a tentative D call TRBD2 (5 bases). This CDR3 comprises 15 residues. The germline gives CDR1 SGHTA, CDR2 FQGNSA. V was shortened by 3 bases and J by 2 bases, with 14 bases between the two germline ends.

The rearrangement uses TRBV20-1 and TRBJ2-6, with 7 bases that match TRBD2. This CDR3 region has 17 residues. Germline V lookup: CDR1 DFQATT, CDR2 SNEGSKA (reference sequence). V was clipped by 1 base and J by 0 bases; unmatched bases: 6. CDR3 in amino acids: CSARGGGLSSGANVLTF. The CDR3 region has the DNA TGCAGTGCTAGAGGGGGGGGTCTCTCCTCTGGGGCCAACGTCCTGACTTTC.

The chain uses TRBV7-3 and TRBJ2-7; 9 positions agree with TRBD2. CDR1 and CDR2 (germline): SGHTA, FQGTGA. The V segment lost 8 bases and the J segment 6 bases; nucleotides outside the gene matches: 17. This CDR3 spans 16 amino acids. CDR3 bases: TGTGCCAGCTCACCCTACGGGACTAGCCGAGTCGGCGAGCAGTACTTC. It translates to CASSPYGTSRVGEQYF.

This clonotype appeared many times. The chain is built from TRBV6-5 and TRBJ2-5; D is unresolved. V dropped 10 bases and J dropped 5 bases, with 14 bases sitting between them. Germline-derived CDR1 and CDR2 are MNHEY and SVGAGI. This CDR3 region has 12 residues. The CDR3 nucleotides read TGTGCCACCGAGTCGACCGGGGAGACCCAGTACTTC. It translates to CATESTGETQYF.